This T cell receptor beta chain stems from a study of Ad26.COV2.S vaccination and SARS-CoV-2 variants. Turning to the study itself: Intramuscular Ad26.COV2.S at 5x10^10 or 1x10^11 viral particles. Study conclusions and caveats: Post-vaccination spike-specific CD8+ and CD4+ T cell responses reportedly had substantial breadth. Vaccine and placebo groups showed comparable non-spike TCR breadth. Total T cell responses were possibly underestimated by TCR breadth and depth analyses.

Treatment indicated: some 19 received Ad26.COV2.S at low or high dose, single or two shots; several received placebo; per-sample allocation not given. Collection of the samples took place on day 63 after the first injection of vaccine or placebo. The germline V gene has CDR1 MGHDK and CDR2 SYGVNS. Trimming took off 4 bases at V and 1 base at J, with 16 bases between the two ends. The CDR3 spans 16 residues. The table came from immunoSEQ multiplex PCR; TCRdb's copy has only in-frame clones and leaves some out. The sample consists of more than 400,000 clones, about nine tenths of them appearing once. For this clone: The antigen remains undetermined.

The chain uses TRBV25-1 and TRBJ2-5, with D tentatively TRBD2 (5 bases). This specimen consisted of peripheral blood, obtained in a trial of Ad26.COV2.S vaccine versus placebo. The clonotype was recovered from a person between 18 and 59 years old who received the Ad26.COV2.S COVID-19 vaccine or a placebo. The CDR3: CASSVNTPGSQETQYF. DNA of the CDR3: TGTGCCAGCAGTGTCAATACCCCGGGATCCCAAGAGACCCAGTACTTC.